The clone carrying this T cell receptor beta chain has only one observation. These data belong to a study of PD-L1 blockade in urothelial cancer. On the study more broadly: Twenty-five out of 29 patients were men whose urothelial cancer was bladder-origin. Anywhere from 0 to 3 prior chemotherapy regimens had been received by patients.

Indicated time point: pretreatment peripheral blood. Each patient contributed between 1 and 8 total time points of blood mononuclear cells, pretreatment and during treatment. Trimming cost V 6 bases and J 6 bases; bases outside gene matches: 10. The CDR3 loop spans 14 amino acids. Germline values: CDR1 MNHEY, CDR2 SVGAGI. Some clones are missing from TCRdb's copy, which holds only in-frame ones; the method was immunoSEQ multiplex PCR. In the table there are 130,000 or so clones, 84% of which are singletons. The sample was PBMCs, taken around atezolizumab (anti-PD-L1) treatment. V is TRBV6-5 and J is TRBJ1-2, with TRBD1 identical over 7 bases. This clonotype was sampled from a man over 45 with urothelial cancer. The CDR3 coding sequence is TGTGCCAGCAGCGGGCGACAGGGTGAGGATGGCTACACCTTC. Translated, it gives CASSGRQGEDGYTF.